These 18 T cell receptor beta chains came from one sample sequenced in a study of PD-L1 blockade in urothelial cancer (dated by TCRdb to about 2017). Libraries were made using the immunoSEQ multiplex PCR assay. The table was pulled from immuneACCESS by TCRdb, which kept in-frame rearrangements only. Such tables lose some clones; where checked, under half of the loss comes from unresolved V genes, and the rest has no known cause. Within this sample are under 40,000 clones, with around 88% of them counted one time only. Clones ranked in the top ten supply around 2% of the sample. Sequenced material: PBMCs, taken around atezolizumab (anti-PD-L1) treatment. The receptor set was obtained from a man in his fifties or sixties with urothelial cancer.

The genes are TRBV7-3 and TRBJ2-1, with D maybe TRBD2 (6 bases). The CDR3 extends over 13 amino acids. Germline loops: CDR1 SGHTA, CDR2 FQGTGA. V lost 4 bases, J lost 9 bases, and 13 bases lay in between. The CDR3 spells CASSSRTGVEQFF. CDR3 nucleotides: TGTGCCAGCAGCTCCCGGACGGGGGTTGAGCAGTTCTTC. Full variable domain (missing parts from reference TRBV7-3 and TRBJ2-1): GAGVSQTPSNKVTEKGKYVELRCDPISGHTALYWYRQSLGQGPEFLIYFQGTGAADDSGLPNDRFFAVRPEGSVSTLKIQRTERGDSAVYLCASSSRTGVEQFFGPGTRLTVL.

The V gene is TRBV2, the J gene TRBJ2-7, with a weak D call TRBD1 (6 bases). The germline gives CDR1 SNHLY, CDR2 FYNNEI. CDR3 length: 13 residues. V was cut by 7 bases and J by 4 bases, with 14 bases left in between. CDR3 coding DNA: TGTGCCAGCACCCGCAGGGGCCTATACGAGCAGTACTTC. Residues: CASTRRGLYEQYF.

The gene calls are TRBV6-6 and TRBJ2-6; the D is unclear. There are 15 residues in the CDR3. V was trimmed by 6 bases and J by 4 bases, leaving 13 bases between them. Germline V gene lookup returns CDR1 MNHNY and CDR2 SVGAGI (reference sequence). The CDR3 is CASSYLPSGANVLTF. The CDR3 bases are TGTGCCAGCAGCTACCTACCCTCCGGGGCCAACGTCCTGACTTTC.

This clone was counted once. V usage is TRBV11-3 and J usage is TRBJ1-1; tentative D call: TRBD1 (5 bases). This CDR3 comprises 13 residues. V was shortened by 4 bases and J by 4 bases, with 10 bases between the two germline ends. The V gene's germline CDR1 is SGHNT and CDR2 YENEEA. Here the CDR3 DNA reads TGTGCCAGCAGCTCCTCAGGGTTCACTGAAGCTTTCTTT. Its translation is CASSSSGFTEAFF.

The chain uses TRBV29-1 and TRBJ1-1, with 7 bases that match TRBD1. The germline V gene has CDR1 SQVTM and CDR2 ANQGSEA. V was clipped by 4 bases and J by 10 bases; unmatched bases: 12. The CDR3 spans 13 residues. In DNA form, the CDR3 reads TGCAGCGTTGTACTGACAGGGAACGGTAGAGCTTTCTTT. It codes for CSVVLTGNGRAFF.

This clone was detected only once. The chain employs TRBV19 and TRBJ2-2; 8 positions agree with TRBD1. This CDR3 is built from 15 residues. From germline, CDR1 is LNHDA and CDR2 SQIVND (reference sequence). V lost 7 bases and J lost 1; bases outside the gene matches: 5. The CDR3: CASNRGQGNTGELFF. As DNA, the CDR3 is TGTGCCAGTAACCGAGGACAGGGGAACACCGGGGAGCTGTTTTTT.

The rearrangement links TRBV7-8 to TRBJ1-1; D is unclear. Germline V gives CDR1 SGHVS, CDR2 FQNEAQ. The V and J ends lost 5 bases and 3 bases respectively, with 16 bases between them. The length of the CDR3 is 15 residues. The CDR3 is CASSATVMRDTEAFF. Written as DNA, the CDR3 is TGTGCCAGCAGCGCAACCGTCATGCGGGACACTGAAGCTTTCTTT. The whole variable domain, filled in from reference TRBV7-8 and TRBJ1-1, reads GAGVSQSPRYKVAKRGQDVALRCDPISGHVSLFWYQQALGQGPEFLTYFQNEAQLDKSGLPSDRFFAERPEGSVSTLKIQRTQQEDSAVYLCASSATVMRDTEAFFGQGTRLTVV.

V usage is TRBV19 and J usage is TRBJ2-1, with 8 bases matching TRBD1. The germline gives CDR1 LNHDA, CDR2 SQIVND (reference sequence). V gave up 2 bases and J gave up 6 bases; unmatched junction bases: 3. The CDR3 spans 14 residues. The CDR3 here is CASSITGGINEQFF. The CDR3 DNA is TGTGCCAGTAGTATAACAGGGGGGATCAATGAGCAGTTCTTC.

The V call is TRBV19, the J call TRBJ1-4, with D unresolved. Trimming took 5 bases from V and 4 from J, leaving 14 bases between them. There are 15 residues in the CDR3. Germline V gene lookup returns CDR1 LNHDA and CDR2 SQIVND (reference sequence). The CDR3 DNA reads as TGTGCCAGTAGTTACGTAAACGGCGGTAATGAAAAACTGTTTTTT. Translation gives CASSYVNGGNEKLFF.

The CDR3 region is CASSPLRGGASDTQYF. In DNA form, the CDR3 reads TGTGCCAGCTCACCACTGCGCGGGGGGGCTTCAGATACGCAGTATTTT. This chain uses TRBV18 with TRBJ2-3, with 9 nucleotides matching TRBD2. Looked up from germline, CDR1 is KGHSH and CDR2 is LQKENI. With 1 base clipped from V and 4 bases from J, the junction kept 6 bases outside the gene matches. The CDR3 is 16 residues long.

The V gene is TRBV28, the J gene TRBJ2-5; D gene ambiguous. The CDR3 extends over 14 amino acids. V was shortened by 8 bases and J by 2 bases, with 15 bases between the two germline ends. CDR1 MDHEN and CDR2 SYDVKM come from the germline V gene. CDR3 DNA: TGTGCCAGCCACTCGCTATTACTACAAGAGACCCAGTACTTC. It yields the protein CASHSLLLQETQYF.

The chain recombines TRBV9 with TRBJ2-5; a weak D match, TRBD2 (5 bases). V was clipped by 0 bases and J by 6 bases, with 9 bases between them. This CDR3 contains 13 residues. Germline loops: CDR1 SGDLS, CDR2 YYNGEE. CDR3 coding DNA: TGTGCCAGCAGCGTAGGGGAGTCCAAGACCCAGTACTTC. This gives the protein CASSVGESKTQYF.

This chain joins TRBV7-2 and TRBJ2-3; tentatively, D is TRBD1 (7 bases). Germline CDR1 is SGHTA and CDR2 is FQGNSA. There are 15 residues in the CDR3. V shed 1 base and J shed 5 bases, with 13 bases lying between them. The CDR3 loop is CASSLGTGEVDTQYF. CDR3 sequence (DNA): TGTGCCAGCAGCTTAGGTACAGGGGAGGTAGATACGCAGTATTTT.

CDR3 sequence reads: CASGFAGTGRESYEQYF. The CDR3 coding sequence is TGTGCTAGTGGTTTCGCCGGGACAGGGAGGGAGTCCTACGAGCAGTACTTC. The rearrangement links TRBV12-5 to TRBJ2-7; the match to TRBD1 covers 9 bases. The CDR3 covers 17 residues. Germline V CDR1 and CDR2: LGHNT, FRNRAP. The junction had 10 bases not matched to a gene; V was cut back by 3 bases and J by 1 base.

V usage is TRBV6-1 and J usage is TRBJ2-3; TRBD2 matches at 9 bases. The CDR3 consists of 16 residues. The germline gives CDR1 MNHNS, CDR2 SASEGT. Losses at the gene ends were 4 bases for V and 4 bases for J; bases not matched to a gene: 9. CDR3 DNA: TGTGCCAGCAGTGTGAGTAGCGGGAGTAGGTCAGATACGCAGTATTTT. Its translation: CASSVSSGSRSDTQYF.

The chain is built from TRBV2 and TRBJ2-2, with 11 bases aligning to TRBD2. This CDR3 is 16 amino acids long. The V gene end was trimmed by 5 bases and the J gene end by 5 bases; junction bases not matched to a gene: 7. Germline CDR1 SNHLY, CDR2 FYNNEI. The DNA of the CDR3 is TGTGCCAGCAGTCCTACTAGCGGGAGTTTTACCGGGGAGCTGTTTTTT. Translated, it gives CASSPTSGSFTGELFF.

A few counts support this clone. This chain joins TRBV30 and TRBJ1-5, with TRBD1 identical over 7 bases. The CDR3 extends over 17 amino acids. CDR1 and CDR2 (germline): GTSNPN, SVGIG (reference sequence). J lost 6 bases, V lost 0 bases, and 14 bases had no gene match. This chain's CDR3 is CAWSVKYSRQGGQPQHF. CDR3 DNA sequence: TGTGCCTGGAGTGTTAAGTATTCTCGACAGGGTGGTCAGCCCCAGCATTTT. Combining the CDR3 with reference TRBV30 and TRBJ1-5 gives the whole variable domain SQTIHQWPATLVQPVGSPLSLECTVEGTSNPNLYWYRQAAGRGLQLLFYSVGIGQISSEVPQNLSASRPQDRQFILSSKKLLLSDSGFYLCAWSVKYSRQGGQPQHFGDGTRLSIL.

The V and J genes are TRBV18 and TRBJ2-3; possibly TRBD2 for D (6 bases). CDR1 is KGHSH, CDR2 LQKENI, per germline. This CDR3 has 15 residues. Trimming took off 3 bases at V and 0 bases at J, with 10 bases between the two ends. CDR3 nucleotide sequence: TGTGCCAGCTCACCGCTAAGCGGGAGCACAGATACGCAGTATTTT. Amino acid sequence: CASSPLSGSTDTQYF.